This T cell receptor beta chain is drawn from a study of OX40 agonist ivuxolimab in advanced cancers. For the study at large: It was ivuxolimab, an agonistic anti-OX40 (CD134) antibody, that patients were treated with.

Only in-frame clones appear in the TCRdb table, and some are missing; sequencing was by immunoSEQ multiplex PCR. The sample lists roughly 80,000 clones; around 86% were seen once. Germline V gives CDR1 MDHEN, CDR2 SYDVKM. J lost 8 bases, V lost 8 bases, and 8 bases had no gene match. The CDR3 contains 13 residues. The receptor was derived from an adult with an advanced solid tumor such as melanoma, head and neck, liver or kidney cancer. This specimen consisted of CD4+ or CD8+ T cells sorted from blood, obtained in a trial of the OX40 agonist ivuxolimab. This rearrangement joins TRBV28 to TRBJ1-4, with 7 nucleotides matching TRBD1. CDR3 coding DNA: TGTGCCAGCGGGGGGCAGGGGGTCGAAAAACTGTTTTTT. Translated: CASGGQGVEKLFF.